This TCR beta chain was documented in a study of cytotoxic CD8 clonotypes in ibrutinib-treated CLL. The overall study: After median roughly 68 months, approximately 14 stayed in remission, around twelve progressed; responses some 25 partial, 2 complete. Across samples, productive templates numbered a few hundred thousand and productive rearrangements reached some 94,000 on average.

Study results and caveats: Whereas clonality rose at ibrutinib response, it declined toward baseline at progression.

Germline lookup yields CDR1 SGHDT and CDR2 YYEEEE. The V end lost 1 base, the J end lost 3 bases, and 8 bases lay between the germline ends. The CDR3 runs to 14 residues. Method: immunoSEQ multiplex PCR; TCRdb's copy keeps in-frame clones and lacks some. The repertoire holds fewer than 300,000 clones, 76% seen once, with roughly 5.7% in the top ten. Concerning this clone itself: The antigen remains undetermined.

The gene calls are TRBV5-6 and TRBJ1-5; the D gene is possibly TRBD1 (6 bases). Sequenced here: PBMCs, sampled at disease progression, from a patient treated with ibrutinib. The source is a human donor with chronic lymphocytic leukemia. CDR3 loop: CASSLNRDNQPQHF. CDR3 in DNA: TGTGCCAGCAGCTTGAACAGGGACAATCAGCCCCAGCATTTT.